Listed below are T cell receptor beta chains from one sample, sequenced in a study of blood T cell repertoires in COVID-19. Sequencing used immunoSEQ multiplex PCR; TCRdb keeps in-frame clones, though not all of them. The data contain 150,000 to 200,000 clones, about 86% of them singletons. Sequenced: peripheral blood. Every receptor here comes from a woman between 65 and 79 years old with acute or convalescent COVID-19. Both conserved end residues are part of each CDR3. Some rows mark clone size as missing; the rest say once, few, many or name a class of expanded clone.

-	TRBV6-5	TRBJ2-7	CASSFRGRNLGEQYF
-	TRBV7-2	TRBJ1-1	CASSPRHLNTEAFF
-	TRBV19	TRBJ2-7	CASSPDGTYEQYF
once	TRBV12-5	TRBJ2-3	CASVPGGTGTQYF
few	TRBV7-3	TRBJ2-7	CASSLTGSQGTEQYF
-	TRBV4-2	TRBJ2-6	CASSPQESSSGANVLTF
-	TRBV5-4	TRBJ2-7	CASSRPGLAGAIYEQYF
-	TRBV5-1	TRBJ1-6	CASSLQLPGQNSPLHF
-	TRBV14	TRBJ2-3	CASSYPGGTQYF
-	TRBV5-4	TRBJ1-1	CASSLPGQGINTEAFF
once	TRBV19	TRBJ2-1	CAASGNYNEQFF
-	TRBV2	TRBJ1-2	CASSEDPSPNYGYTF
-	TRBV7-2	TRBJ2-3	CASSLGVIADTTDTQYF
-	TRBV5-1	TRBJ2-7	CASRAGTRTFSYEQYF
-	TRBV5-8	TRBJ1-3	CASSPSGNTIYF
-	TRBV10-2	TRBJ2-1	CASSESRPNNEQFF
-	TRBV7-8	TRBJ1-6	CASSLKGDSPLHF
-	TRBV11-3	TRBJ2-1	CASSPTGPQAYNEQFF
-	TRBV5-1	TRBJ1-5	CASRTGTGTNQPQHF
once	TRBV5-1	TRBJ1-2	CASSRGTGSYGYTF
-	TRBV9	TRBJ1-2	CASSVEGVYGYTF
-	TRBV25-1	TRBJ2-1	CASDPGQANNEQFF
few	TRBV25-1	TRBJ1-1	CAVSGGNTEAFF
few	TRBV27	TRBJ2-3	CASSLLGQGFGDTQYF
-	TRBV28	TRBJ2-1	CASSFRTSGINEQFF
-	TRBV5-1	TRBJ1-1	CASSSSDRVSTEAFF
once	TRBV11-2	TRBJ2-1	CASSLEGGVDEQFF
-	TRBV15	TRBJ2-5	CATSRLLGGQRTNQYF
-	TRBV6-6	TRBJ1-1	CASRTDMNTEAFF
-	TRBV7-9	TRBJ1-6	CASSSTGNSPLHF
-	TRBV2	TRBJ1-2	CASRGQDNYGYTF
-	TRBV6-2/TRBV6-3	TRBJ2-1	CASSYWSGGDNEQFF
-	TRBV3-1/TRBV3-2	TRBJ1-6	CASSQGADSPLHF
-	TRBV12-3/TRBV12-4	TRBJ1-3	CASSPLSGNTIYF
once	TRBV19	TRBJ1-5	CASQRGGKHQPQHF